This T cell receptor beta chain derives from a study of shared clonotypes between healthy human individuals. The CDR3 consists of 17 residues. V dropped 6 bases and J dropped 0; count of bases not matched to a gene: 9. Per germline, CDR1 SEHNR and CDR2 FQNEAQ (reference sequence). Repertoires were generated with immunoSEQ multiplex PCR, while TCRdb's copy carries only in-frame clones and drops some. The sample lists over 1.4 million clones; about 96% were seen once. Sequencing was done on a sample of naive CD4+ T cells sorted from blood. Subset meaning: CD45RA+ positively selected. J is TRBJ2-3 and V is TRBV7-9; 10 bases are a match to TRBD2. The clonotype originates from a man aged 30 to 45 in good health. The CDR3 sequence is CASSGAGGQPSTDTQYF. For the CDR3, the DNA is TGTGCCAGCAGTGGAGCGGGGGGGCAGCCTAGCACAGATACGCAGTATTTT.